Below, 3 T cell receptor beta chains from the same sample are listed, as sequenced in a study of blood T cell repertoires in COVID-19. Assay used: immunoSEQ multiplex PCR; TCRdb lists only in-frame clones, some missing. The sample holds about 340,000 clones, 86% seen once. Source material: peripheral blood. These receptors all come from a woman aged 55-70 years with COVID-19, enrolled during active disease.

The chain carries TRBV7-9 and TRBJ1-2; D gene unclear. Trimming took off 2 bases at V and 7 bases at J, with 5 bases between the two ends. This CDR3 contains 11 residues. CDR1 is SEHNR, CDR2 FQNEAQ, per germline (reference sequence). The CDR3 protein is CASSLTGGYTF. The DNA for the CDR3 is TGTGCCAGCAGCTTAACGGGTGGCTACACCTTC.

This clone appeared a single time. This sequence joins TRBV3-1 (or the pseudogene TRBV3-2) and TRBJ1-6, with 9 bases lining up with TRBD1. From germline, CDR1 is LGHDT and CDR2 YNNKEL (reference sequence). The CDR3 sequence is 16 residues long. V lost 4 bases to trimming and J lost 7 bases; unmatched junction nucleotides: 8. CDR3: CASSPQDRGVNSPLHF. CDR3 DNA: TGTGCCAGCAGCCCCCAGGACAGGGGCGTAAATTCACCCCTCCACTTT.

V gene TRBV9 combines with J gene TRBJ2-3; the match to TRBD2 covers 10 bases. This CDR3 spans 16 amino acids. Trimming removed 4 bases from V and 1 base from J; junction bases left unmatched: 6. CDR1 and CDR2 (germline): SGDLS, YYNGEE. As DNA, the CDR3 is TGTGCCAGCAGCCCTAGCGGGGGAGGGGGCACAGATACGCAGTATTTT. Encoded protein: CASSPSGGGGTDTQYF.